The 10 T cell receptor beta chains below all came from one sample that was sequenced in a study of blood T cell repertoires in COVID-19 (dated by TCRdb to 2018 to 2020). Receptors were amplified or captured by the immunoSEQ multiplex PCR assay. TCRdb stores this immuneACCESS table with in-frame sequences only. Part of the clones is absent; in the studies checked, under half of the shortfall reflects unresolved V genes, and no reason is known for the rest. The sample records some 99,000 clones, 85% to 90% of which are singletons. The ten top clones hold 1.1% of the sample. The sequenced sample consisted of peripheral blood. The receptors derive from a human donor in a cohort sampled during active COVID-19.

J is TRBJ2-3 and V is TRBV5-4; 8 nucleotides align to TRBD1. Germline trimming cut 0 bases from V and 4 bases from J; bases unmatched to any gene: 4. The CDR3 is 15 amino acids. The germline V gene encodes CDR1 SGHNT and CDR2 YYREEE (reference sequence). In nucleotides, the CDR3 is TGTGCCAGCAGCTTGGACAGGGGGGTGGCAGATACGCAGTATTTT. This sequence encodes CASSLDRGVADTQYF.

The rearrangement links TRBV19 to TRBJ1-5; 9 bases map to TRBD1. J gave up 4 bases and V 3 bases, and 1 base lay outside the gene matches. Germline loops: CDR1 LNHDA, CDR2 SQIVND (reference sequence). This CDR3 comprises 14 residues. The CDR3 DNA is TGTGCCAGTAGTATGACAGGGGGTAATCAGCCCCAGCATTTT. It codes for CASSMTGGNQPQHF.

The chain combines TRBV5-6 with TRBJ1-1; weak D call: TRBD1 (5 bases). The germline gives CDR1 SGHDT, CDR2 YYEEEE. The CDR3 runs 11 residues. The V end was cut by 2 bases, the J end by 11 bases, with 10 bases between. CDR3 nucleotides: TGTGCCAGCAGCTTCGGGACTAAGGCTTTCTTT. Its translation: CASSFGTKAFF.

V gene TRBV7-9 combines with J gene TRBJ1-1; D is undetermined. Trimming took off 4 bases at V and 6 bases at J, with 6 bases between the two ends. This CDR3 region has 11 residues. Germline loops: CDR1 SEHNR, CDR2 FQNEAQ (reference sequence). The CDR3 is CASSSSSEAFF. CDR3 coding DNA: TGTGCCAGCAGCTCGAGTTCTGAAGCTTTCTTT.

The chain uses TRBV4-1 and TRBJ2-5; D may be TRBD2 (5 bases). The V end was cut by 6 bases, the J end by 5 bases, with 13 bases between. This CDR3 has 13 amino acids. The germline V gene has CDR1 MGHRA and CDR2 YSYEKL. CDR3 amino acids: CASSLRTWETQYF. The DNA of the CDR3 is TGCGCCAGCAGTCTCCGGACTTGGGAGACCCAGTACTTC.

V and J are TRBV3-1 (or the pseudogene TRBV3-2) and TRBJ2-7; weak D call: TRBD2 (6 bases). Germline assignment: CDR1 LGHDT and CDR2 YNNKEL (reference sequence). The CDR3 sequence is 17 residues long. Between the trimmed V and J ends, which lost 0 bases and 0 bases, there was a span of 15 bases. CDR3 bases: TGTGCCAGCAGCCAAGAGTTGTACGGGAGCGCCTCCTACGAGCAGTACTTC. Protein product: CASSQELYGSASYEQYF.

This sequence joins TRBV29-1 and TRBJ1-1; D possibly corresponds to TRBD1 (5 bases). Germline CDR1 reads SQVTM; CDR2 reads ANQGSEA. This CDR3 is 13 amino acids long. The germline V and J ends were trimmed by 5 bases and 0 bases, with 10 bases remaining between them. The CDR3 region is CSVRQTMNTEAFF. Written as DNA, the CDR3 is TGCAGCGTTCGACAGACAATGAACACTGAAGCTTTCTTT.

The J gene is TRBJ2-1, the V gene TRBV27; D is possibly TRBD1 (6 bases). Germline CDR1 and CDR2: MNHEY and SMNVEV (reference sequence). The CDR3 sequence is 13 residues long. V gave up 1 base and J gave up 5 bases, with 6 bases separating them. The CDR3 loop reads CASSLYRDNEQFF. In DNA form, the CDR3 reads TGTGCCAGCAGTTTATACAGGGACAATGAGCAGTTCTTC.

CDR3 nucleotide sequence: TGTGCCAGCAGTGAAGGGGGACTAGGATCTGGGGCCAACGTCCTGACTTTC. This encodes CASSEGGLGSGANVLTF. The chain has TRBV6-1 and TRBJ2-6; 8 nucleotides agree with TRBD2. Germline CDR1 reads MNHNS; CDR2 reads SASEGT. V was clipped by 1 base and J by 1 base; unmatched bases: 3. CDR3 size: 17 residues.

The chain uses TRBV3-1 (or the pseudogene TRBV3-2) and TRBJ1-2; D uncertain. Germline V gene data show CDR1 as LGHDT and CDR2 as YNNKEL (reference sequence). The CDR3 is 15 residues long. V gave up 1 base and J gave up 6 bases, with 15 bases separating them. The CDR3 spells CASSQGTVWAHGYTF. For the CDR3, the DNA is TGTGCCAGCAGCCAAGGAACGGTTTGGGCTCATGGCTACACCTTC.